This T cell receptor beta chain is from a study of identical twins. The CDR3 contains 12 residues. The germline CDR1 and CDR2 sequences are ENHRY and SYGVKD. After removal of 6 bases from V and 8 bases from J, the junction contained 1 base not matched to a gene. TCRdb processed the 5' RACE reads anew with MiXCR; each CDR3 protein has one entry. The table includes 600,000 to 800,000 distinct CDR3 sequences, 21% detected once. This sample also belongs to another study, concerning T cells expressing NK-cell markers. That report notes: Several donors likewise had their CD3+CD56-NKG2C+ fraction led by these clonotypes.

The chain recombines TRBV10-3 with TRBJ1-4, with TRBD1 matching 9 bases. The receptor was isolated from a young woman in good health. Material: PBMCs. The CDR3 region is CAIRDRGEKLFF. DNA for the CDR3: TGTGCCATCAGGGACAGGGGAGAAAAACTGTTTTTT.